Listed below are T cell receptor beta chains from one sample, sequenced in a study of human T cells and chemical hapten exposure. Via MiXCR, TCRdb re-called the RACE reads, giving one row per CDR3 protein. The data hold approximately 260,000 distinct CDR3 sequences, with 7.5% to 9% observed a single time. Source: whole blood, taken in connection with sensitization to the hapten diphenylcyclopropenone (DPC). The source is a man younger than 35 with alopecia areata. Some clones in this sample may be carry-over from other donors' samples. Each CDR3 is given without its conserved first and last residue.

j_call	v_call	cdr3_aa
TRBJ2-4	TRBV6-2/TRBV6-3	ASSTVESLEYYIQY
TRBJ2-1	TRBV7-6	ASSLDPFGGVTGTEQF
TRBJ1-5	TRBV12-3/TRBV12-4	ASSFRATGGQPQH
TRBJ2-5	TRBV7-9	ASSLAGILGQETQY
TRBJ1-2	TRBV3-1	ASSQTVVYGYT
TRBJ1-4	TRBV4-1	ASSQETGLTF
TRBJ2-3	TRBV4-3	ASSQDAVGPSTDTQY
TRBJ2-1	TRBV6-4	ASSDKASNEQF
TRBJ1-2	TRBV28	ASTRQQYGYT
TRBJ1-1	TRBV12-3/TRBV12-4	ASTIGSGTEAF
TRBJ2-3	TRBV20-1	SARDGRGTDTQY
TRBJ2-7	TRBV29-1	SVVFVPTGRPHSYEQY
TRBJ2-3	TRBV5-5	ASSWGGPTDTQY